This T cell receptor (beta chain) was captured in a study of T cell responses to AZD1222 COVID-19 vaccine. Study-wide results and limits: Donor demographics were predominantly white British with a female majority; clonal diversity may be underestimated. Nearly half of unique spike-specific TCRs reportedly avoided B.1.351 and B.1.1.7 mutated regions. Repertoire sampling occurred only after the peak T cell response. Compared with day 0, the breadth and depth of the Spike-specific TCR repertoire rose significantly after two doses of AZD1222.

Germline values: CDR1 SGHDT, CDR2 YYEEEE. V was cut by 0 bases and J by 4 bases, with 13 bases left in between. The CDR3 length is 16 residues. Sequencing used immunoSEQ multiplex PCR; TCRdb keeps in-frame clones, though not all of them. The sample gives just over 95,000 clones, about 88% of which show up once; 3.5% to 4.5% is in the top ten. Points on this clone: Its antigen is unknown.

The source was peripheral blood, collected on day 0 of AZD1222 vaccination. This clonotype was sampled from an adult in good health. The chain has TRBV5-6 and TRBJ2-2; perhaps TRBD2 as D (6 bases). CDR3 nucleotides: TGTGCCAGCAGCTTGGCGGGGAGGTATGGCACCGGGGAGCTGTTTTTT. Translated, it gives CASSLAGRYGTGELFF. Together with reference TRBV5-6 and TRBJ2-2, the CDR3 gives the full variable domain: DAGVTQSPTHLIKTRGQQVTLRCSPKSGHDTVSWYQQALGQGPQFIFQYYEEEERQRGNFPDRFSGHQFPNYSSELNVNALLLGDSALYLCASSLAGRYGTGELFFGEGSRLTVL.